A single sample is the source of the 29 T cell receptor beta chains below, sequenced in a study of preoperative IRX-2 immunotherapy in early breast cancer. Treatment described: preoperative locoregional IRX-2 cytokine immunotherapy. The method was immunoSEQ multiplex PCR; TCRdb's version includes in-frame clones alone and lacks a portion of them. Here the sample spans tens of thousands of clones, approximately 89% being singletons. Here the sequenced sample was tumor tissue, taken after IRX-2 immunotherapy. The origin of the receptors is a human donor with breast cancer.

In DNA form, the CDR3 reads TGTGCCAGTAGTATCGGGGGAGGGAACACTGAAGCTTTCTTT. Amino acid sequence: CASSIGGGNTEAFF. This chain joins TRBV19 and TRBJ1-1; possibly TRBD1 for D (5 bases). Trimming pared 3 bases from V and 1 base from J, leaving 9 bases between. The CDR3 has 14 amino acids. Germline values: CDR1 LNHDA, CDR2 SQIVND (reference sequence).

The chain employs TRBV18 and TRBJ1-5, with 9 bases aligning to TRBD1. With V trimmed by 5 bases and J by 4 bases, 3 bases remained unmatched. This CDR3 region has 14 residues. Germline CDR1 reads KGHSH; CDR2 reads LQKENI. The CDR3 sequence: CASSGQGKNQPQHF. Here the CDR3 DNA reads TGTGCCAGCTCAGGACAGGGGAAAAATCAGCCCCAGCATTTT.

The rearrangement joins TRBV6-8 to TRBJ1-2, with D tentatively TRBD1 (5 bases). This CDR3 has 14 residues. Between the trimmed V and J ends, which lost 7 bases and 4 bases, there was a span of 16 bases. CDR1 is MNHGY, CDR2 SAAAGT, per germline. The CDR3 bases are TGTGCCAGCACCCAACTGGGGGGTGGCTATGGCTACACCTTC. Its translation is CASTQLGGGYGYTF.

The J gene is TRBJ1-4, the V gene TRBV28; TRBD1 aligns across 8 bases. The CDR3 loop spans 14 amino acids. V was clipped by 9 bases and J by 7 bases; unmatched bases: 10. Germline CDR1 MDHEN, CDR2 SYDVKM. The CDR3 sequence is CASLRDRGGEKLFF. The CDR3 bases are TGTGCCAGTTTACGCGACAGGGGAGGTGAAAAACTGTTTTTT.

This clone is a singleton in its sample. V is TRBV6-8 and J is TRBJ1-4; 10 bases are a match to TRBD1. The CDR3 spans 15 residues. The ends lost 4 bases at V and 8 bases at J; junction bases unmatched: 7. The V gene's germline CDR1 is MNHGY and CDR2 SAAAGT. The CDR3 DNA reads as TGTGCCAGCAGTTCCCCGGGACAGGGGACGGAAAAACTGTTTTTT. Its translation: CASSSPGQGTEKLFF.

This rearrangement joins TRBV19 to TRBJ2-5; possible D gene TRBD2, 6 bases. This CDR3 comprises 13 residues. Germline CDR1 and CDR2: LNHDA and SQIVND (reference sequence). The V end lost 2 bases, the J end lost 2 bases, and 6 bases lay between the germline ends. The DNA of the CDR3 is TGTGCCAGTAGTATACTAGCGCAAGAGACCCAGTACTTC. Protein product: CASSILAQETQYF.

This sequence joins TRBV19 and TRBJ2-2, with a weak D call TRBD1 (6 bases). Germline CDR1 and CDR2: LNHDA and SQIVND (reference sequence). Trimming shortened V by 6 bases and J by 4 bases, and 18 bases separated the two germline ends. The CDR3 sequence is 16 residues long. This CDR3 is CASSRTAKTGTGELFF. CDR3 bases: TGTGCCAGTAGCAGGACAGCCAAGACGGGCACCGGGGAGCTGTTTTTT.

This chain connects TRBV5-1 to TRBJ1-1; 8 bases match TRBD1. With 1 base clipped from V and 1 base from J, the junction kept 3 bases outside the gene matches. Germline CDR1 SGHRS, CDR2 YFSETQ. The CDR3 consists of 15 residues. Here the CDR3 DNA reads TGCGCCAGCAGCTTGTTTGGACAGGGGAACACTGAAGCTTTCTTT. It yields the protein CASSLFGQGNTEAFF.

The chain employs TRBV6-1 and TRBJ2-7; no clear D. Between the trimmed V and J ends, which lost 0 bases and 4 bases, there was a span of 16 bases. This CDR3 has 16 amino acids. Germline-derived CDR1 and CDR2 are MNHNS and SASEGT. The DNA for the CDR3 is TGTGCCAGCAGTGAAGCCTTTCTTTCACAGTCTTACGAGCAGTACGTC. It encodes CASSEAFLSQSYEQYV.

In this sample, this clone turned up once. V usage is TRBV18 and J usage is TRBJ1-1; TRBD1 matches at 7 bases. Germline-derived CDR1 and CDR2 are KGHSH and LQKENI. This CDR3 comprises 13 residues. The ends lost 5 bases at V and 7 bases at J; junction bases unmatched: 7. For the CDR3, the DNA is TGTGCCAGCTCATCACAGGGGTACGATGAAGCTTTCTTT. This translates into CASSSQGYDEAFF.

V usage is TRBV5-1 and J usage is TRBJ2-3; 7 bases are a match to TRBD1. The V and J ends lost 0 bases and 5 bases, in that order; junction bases with no gene match: 6. The CDR3 consists of 15 residues. Germline V gives CDR1 SGHRS, CDR2 YFSETQ. The CDR3 region is CASSLAGQAGDTQYF. The CDR3 DNA is TGCGCCAGCAGCTTGGCCGGACAGGCGGGAGATACGCAGTATTTT.

CDR3 bases: TGTGCCAGCAGCTTACTGGACGGTCGCTTGAACACTGAAGCTTTCTTT. Translated: CASSLLDGRLNTEAFF. The chain carries TRBV11-3 and TRBJ1-1; D unresolved. V lost 2 bases, J lost 0 bases, and 13 bases lay in between. There are 16 residues in the CDR3. Germline CDR1 reads SGHNT; CDR2 reads YENEEA.

The gene calls are TRBV19 and TRBJ1-2; 7 bases match TRBD1. In germline, CDR1 is LNHDA, CDR2 SQIVND (reference sequence). The CDR3 totals 14 residues. V lost 8 bases and J lost 1; bases outside the gene matches: 7. The CDR3 DNA reads as TGTGCCAGTTCAGTGACAGGGAGTAACTATGGCTACACCTTC. It yields the protein CASSVTGSNYGYTF.

CDR3 sequence reads: CASSMGRVRGTEAFF. CDR3 bases: TGTGCCAGTAGTATGGGTCGGGTCCGGGGCACTGAAGCTTTCTTT. V usage is TRBV19 and J usage is TRBJ1-1; unclear D gene. CDR3 length: 15 residues. With 3 bases removed from V and 4 bases from J, the gap between germline ends came to 15 bases. Germline V gene lookup returns CDR1 LNHDA and CDR2 SQIVND (reference sequence).

The chain uses TRBV6-8 and TRBJ2-3, with D perhaps TRBD1 or TRBD2 (6 bases each). Germline assignment: CDR1 MNHGY and CDR2 SAAAGT. This CDR3 comprises 15 residues. V lost 6 bases and J 4 bases, leaving 17 bases between the germline ends. The CDR3 protein is CASREPGARPDTQYF. In DNA form, the CDR3 reads TGTGCCAGCAGAGAACCGGGGGCAAGGCCAGATACGCAGTATTTT.

The chain recombines TRBV6-8 with TRBJ1-2; TRBD1 might be the D (5 bases). With 5 bases removed from V and 4 bases from J, the gap between germline ends came to 8 bases. CDR3 length: 12 amino acids. The germline CDR1 and CDR2 sequences are MNHGY and SAAAGT. The CDR3 spells CASSGQGYGYTF. CDR3 coding DNA: TGTGCCAGCAGTGGTCAGGGCTATGGCTACACCTTC.

The CDR3 region is CAWSRRGPVYQETQYF. The CDR3 DNA follows: TGTGCCTGGAGCCGTAGGGGACCGGTGTACCAAGAGACCCAGTACTTC. The V and J genes are TRBV30 and TRBJ2-5, with D possibly being TRBD1 or TRBD2 (5 bases each). Trimming removed 3 bases from V and 0 bases from J, with 17 bases in between. Per the germline V gene, CDR1 is GTSNPN and CDR2 is SVGIG (reference sequence). CDR3 length equals 16 residues.

The chain has TRBV11-3 and TRBJ1-4; TRBD1 might be the D (6 bases). CDR3 size: 15 residues. The germline V and J ends were trimmed by 5 bases and 2 bases, with 12 bases remaining between them. Germline V CDR1 and CDR2: SGHNT, YENEEA. CDR3 region: CASSVYRATNEKLFF. The CDR3 coding sequence is TGTGCCAGCAGCGTTTACAGGGCCACTAATGAAAAACTGTTTTTT. The full variable domain, its missing parts supplied by reference TRBV11-3 and TRBJ1-4, is EAGVVQSPRYKIIEKKQPVAFWCNPISGHNTLYWYLQNLGQGPELLIRYENEEAVDDSQLPKDRFSAERLKGVDSTLKIQPAELGDSAVYLCASSVYRATNEKLFFGSGTQLSVL.

The V and J genes are TRBV7-1 and TRBJ1-2; possibly TRBD1 for D (6 bases). TRBV7-1 is sorted into the ORF group, with uncertain function. Trimming pared 5 bases from V and 5 bases from J, leaving 18 bases between. This CDR3 is 15 amino acids long. CDR3 residues: CASSPNRVGGYGYTF. CDR3 DNA sequence: TGTGCCAGCAGCCCTAACAGGGTCGGCGGATATGGCTACACCTTC.

This clone was seen only once. The chain joins TRBV28 to TRBJ2-1; TRBD2 aligns across 9 bases. This CDR3 is 14 amino acids long. Germline V gives CDR1 MDHEN, CDR2 SYDVKM. Losses at the gene ends were 3 bases for V and 10 bases for J; bases not matched to a gene: 7. The CDR3 reads CASSFRAGGGEQFF. For the CDR3, the DNA is TGTGCCAGCAGTTTCAGAGCGGGGGGTGGGGAGCAGTTCTTC.

The chain carries TRBV6-8 and TRBJ1-6; tentatively, D is TRBD1 (5 bases). This CDR3 contains 14 residues. With 10 bases removed from V and 5 bases from J, the gap between germline ends came to 15 bases. Germline V gene sequence: CDR1 MNHGY, CDR2 SAAAGT. The CDR3 DNA reads as TGTGCCATCAGGGCCCGGGCGGATAATTCACCCCTCCACTTT. Protein sequence: CAIRARADNSPLHF.

This chain uses TRBV7-7 with TRBJ2-1; tentative D call: TRBD2 (5 bases). V was trimmed by 4 bases and J by 0 bases, leaving 13 bases between them. Germline V gene sequence: CDR1 SSHAT, CDR2 FNYEAQ (reference sequence). The CDR3 spans 16 residues. This CDR3 is CASSYGLASSYNEQFF. The CDR3 DNA is TGTGCCAGCAGCTATGGACTGGCTAGCTCCTACAATGAGCAGTTCTTC.

The chain employs TRBV19 and TRBJ1-4; 7 bases agree with TRBD1. The CDR3 runs to 16 residues. The V gene's germline CDR1 is LNHDA and CDR2 SQIVND (reference sequence). J lost 1 base, V lost 4 bases, and 6 bases had no gene match. DNA for the CDR3: TGTGCCAGTAGTAACAGGGGAGGAGGAACTAATGAAAAACTGTTTTTT. Translated: CASSNRGGGTNEKLFF.

V and J are TRBV18 and TRBJ2-7, with a tentative D call TRBD1 (6 bases). V was clipped by 1 base and J by 2 bases, with 15 bases between them. The CDR3 spans 16 residues. Per germline, CDR1 KGHSH and CDR2 LQKENI. In nucleotides, the CDR3 is TGTGCCAGCTCACCACAGGCGGACAGTGTCACCTACGAGCAGTACTTC. It translates to CASSPQADSVTYEQYF.

As regards this clone: The DNA includes a base that is either unread or ambiguous, and X takes the place of its residue. J is TRBJ1-1 and V is TRBV6-8; perhaps TRBD1 as D (5 bases). V was trimmed by 2 bases and J by 3 bases, leaving 7 bases between them. This CDR3 contains 13 residues. The germline CDR1 and CDR2 sequences are MNHGY and SAAAGT. The CDR3 sequence: CASSYXGYTEAFF. The DNA of the CDR3 is TGTGCCAGCAGTTACRGGGGGTACACTGAAGCTTTCTTT.

CDR3 amino acids: CASSSSTGRVTEAFF. The CDR3 coding sequence is TGTGCCAGCAGTTCGTCAACAGGGAGGGTCACTGAAGCTTTCTTT. The rearrangement links TRBV6-8 to TRBJ1-1, with D possibly being TRBD1 (6 bases). Per the germline V gene, CDR1 is MNHGY and CDR2 is SAAAGT. V dropped 4 bases and J dropped 4 bases, with 16 bases sitting between them. This CDR3 comprises 15 residues.

The genes are TRBV11-3 and TRBJ2-2; the D gene is possibly TRBD1 (7 bases). Germline CDR1 is SGHNT and CDR2 is YENEEA. The CDR3 totals 15 residues. The V and J ends lost 7 bases and 7 bases respectively, with 19 bases between them. CDR3 in DNA: TGTGCCAGCAATCTAGTGGCAGGGGGGAACGGGGAGCTGTTTTTT. This translates into CASNLVAGGNGELFF.

The gene calls are TRBV19 and TRBJ1-2; unclear D gene. The V gene lost 7 bases and the J gene lost 3 bases, with 12 bases spanning the gap. The germline gives CDR1 LNHDA, CDR2 SQIVND (reference sequence). The CDR3 runs 13 residues. CDR3 nucleotides: TGTGCCAGTAAAATGGAGGTCCACTATGGCTACACCTTC. The encoded protein is CASKMEVHYGYTF.

The V call is TRBV9, the J call TRBJ2-2; perhaps TRBD1 as D (5 bases). Trimming shortened V by 5 bases and J by 5 bases, and 13 bases separated the two germline ends. This CDR3 region has 14 residues. Per germline, CDR1 SGDLS and CDR2 YYNGEE. Here the CDR3 reads CASSLRGLTGELFF. The CDR3 nucleotides read TGTGCCAGCAGTTTAAGGGGATTGACCGGGGAGCTGTTTTTT.